Below, one TCR beta chain is given with its context. As yet, its antigen is unknown. At one end the junction does not follow the germline gene, possibly because of a read error. As for time point: longitudinal time-point 2. Germline loops: CDR1 SNHLY, CDR2 FYNNEI. The CDR3 covers 14 residues. TCRdb reanalysed the 5' RACE reads using MiXCR and keeps one entry per CDR3 protein. The sample has around 49,000 distinct CDR3 sequences; around 13% are singletons. The source of the sample is a study of neurological immune-mediated disorders. Study results and limitations: Patients with HTLV-1-associated myelopathy showed the most TCR clonal expansion. Those with multiple sclerosis showed the least, falling below healthy controls.

The TCR was taken from a male donor with HTLV-1-associated myelopathy (HAM/TSP). The chain employs TRBV2 and TRBJ1-5; TRBD1 matches 8 bases. The sequenced sample was PBMCs. The CDR3 DNA reads TGTGCCAGCAGGGACAGGGCCCCGAATCGGCCCAAGCATTTT. It encodes CASRDRAPNRPKHF.